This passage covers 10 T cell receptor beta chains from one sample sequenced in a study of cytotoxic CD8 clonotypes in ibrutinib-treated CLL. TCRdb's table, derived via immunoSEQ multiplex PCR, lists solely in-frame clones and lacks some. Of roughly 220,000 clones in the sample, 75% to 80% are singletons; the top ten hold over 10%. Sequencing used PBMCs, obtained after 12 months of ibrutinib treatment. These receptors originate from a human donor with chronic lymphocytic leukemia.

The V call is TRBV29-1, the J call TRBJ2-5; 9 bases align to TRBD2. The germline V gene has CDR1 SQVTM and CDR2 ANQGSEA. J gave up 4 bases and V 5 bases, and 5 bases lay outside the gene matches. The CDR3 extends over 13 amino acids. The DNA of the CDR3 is TGCAGCGTTTCTGGCGGGAGGGTAGAGACCCAGTACTTC. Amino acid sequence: CSVSGGRVETQYF.

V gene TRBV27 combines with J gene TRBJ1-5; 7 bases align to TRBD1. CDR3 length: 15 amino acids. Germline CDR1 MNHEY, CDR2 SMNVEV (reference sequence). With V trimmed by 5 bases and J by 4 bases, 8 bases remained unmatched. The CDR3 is CASSPIGTANQPQHF. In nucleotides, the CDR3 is TGTGCCAGCAGTCCTATCGGGACAGCAAATCAGCCCCAGCATTTT.

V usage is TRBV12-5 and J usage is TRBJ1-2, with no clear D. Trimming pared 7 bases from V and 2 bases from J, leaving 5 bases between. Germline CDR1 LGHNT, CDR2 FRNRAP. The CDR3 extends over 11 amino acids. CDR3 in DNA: TGTGCTAGTGTTTCAAACTATGGCTACACCTTC. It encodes CASVSNYGYTF.

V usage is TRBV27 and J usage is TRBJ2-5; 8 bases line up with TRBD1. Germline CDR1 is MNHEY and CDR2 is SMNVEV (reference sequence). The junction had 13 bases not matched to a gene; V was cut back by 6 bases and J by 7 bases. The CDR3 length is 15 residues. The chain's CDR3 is CASSPLQGQAVTQYF. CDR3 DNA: TGTGCCAGCAGCCCCCTACAGGGACAGGCAGTGACCCAGTACTTC.

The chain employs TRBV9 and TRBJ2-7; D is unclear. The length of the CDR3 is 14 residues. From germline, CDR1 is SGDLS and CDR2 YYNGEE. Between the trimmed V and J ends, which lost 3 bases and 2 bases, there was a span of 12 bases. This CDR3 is CASSETPIPYEQYF. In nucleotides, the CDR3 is TGTGCCAGCAGCGAAACACCGATCCCCTACGAGCAGTACTTC.

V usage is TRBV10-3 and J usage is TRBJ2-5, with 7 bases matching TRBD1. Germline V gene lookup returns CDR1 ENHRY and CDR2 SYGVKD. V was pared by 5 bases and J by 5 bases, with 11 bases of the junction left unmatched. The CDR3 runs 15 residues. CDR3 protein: CAISREMTGQETQYF. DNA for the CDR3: TGTGCCATCAGTCGGGAAATGACAGGGCAGGAGACCCAGTACTTC.

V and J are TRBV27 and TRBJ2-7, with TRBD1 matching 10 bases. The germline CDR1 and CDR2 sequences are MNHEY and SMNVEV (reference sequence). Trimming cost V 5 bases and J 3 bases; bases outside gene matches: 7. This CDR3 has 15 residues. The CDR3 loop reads CASSRGGTGDYEQYF. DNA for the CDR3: TGTGCCAGCAGTCGCGGCGGGACAGGGGACTACGAGCAGTACTTC.

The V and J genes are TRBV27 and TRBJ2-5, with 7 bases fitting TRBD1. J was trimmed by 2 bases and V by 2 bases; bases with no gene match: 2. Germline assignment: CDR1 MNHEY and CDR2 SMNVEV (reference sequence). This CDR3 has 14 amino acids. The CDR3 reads CASSLPGQQETQYF. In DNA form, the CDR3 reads TGTGCCAGCAGTTTACCGGGACAGCAAGAGACCCAGTACTTC.

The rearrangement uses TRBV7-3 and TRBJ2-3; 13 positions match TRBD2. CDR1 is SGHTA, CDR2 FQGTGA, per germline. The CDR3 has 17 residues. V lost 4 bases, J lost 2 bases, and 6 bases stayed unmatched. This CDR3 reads CASSSEGLAGPTDTQYF. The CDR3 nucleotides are TGTGCCAGCAGCTCCGAGGGACTAGCGGGGCCCACAGATACGCAGTATTTT.

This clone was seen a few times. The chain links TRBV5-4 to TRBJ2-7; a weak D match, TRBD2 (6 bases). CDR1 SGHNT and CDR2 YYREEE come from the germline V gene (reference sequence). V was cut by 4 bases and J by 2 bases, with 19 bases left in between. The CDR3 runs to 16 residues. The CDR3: CASSPPPPAGTYEQYF. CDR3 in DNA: TGTGCCAGCAGCCCCCCGCCCCCAGCGGGTACCTACGAGCAGTACTTC.